These 8 T cell receptor beta chains were sequenced from one sample in a study of shared clonotypes between healthy human individuals. Method: immunoSEQ multiplex PCR; TCRdb's copy keeps in-frame clones and lacks some. The sample includes over a million clones, 78% of them seen just once. The sample taken for sequencing was memory CD4+ T cells from PBMCs. As to subset: CD45RA-negative fraction. All receptors derive from a man younger than 30 in good health. Some clones in this sample may be carry-over from other donors' samples.

This chain links TRBV28 with TRBJ2-7; D is unclear. This CDR3 spans 12 amino acids. V was pared by 2 bases and J by 7 bases, with 9 bases between. Germline CDR1 is MDHEN and CDR2 is SYDVKM. The CDR3 bases are TGTGCCAGCAGTTTACGGGTGGGGGAGCAGTACTTC. Protein sequence: CASSLRVGEQYF.

In DNA, the CDR3 is TGTGCCACCCACAAACAAGAGACCCAGTACTTC. Translated: CATHKQETQYF. V is TRBV25-1 and J is TRBJ2-5; D remains ambiguous. In germline, CDR1 is MGHDK, CDR2 SYGVNS. CDR3 size: 11 residues. V dropped 10 bases and J dropped 2 bases, with 8 bases sitting between them. Complete variable domain (other parts from reference TRBV25-1 and TRBJ2-5): EADIYQTPRYLVIGTGKKITLECSQTMGHDKMYWYQQDPGMELHLIHYSYGVNSTEKGDLSSESTVSRIRTEHFPLTLESARPSHTSQYLCATHKQETQYFGPGTRLLVL.

This chain uses TRBV4-2 with TRBJ2-1; 7 bases are a match to TRBD2. The V and J ends lost 4 bases and 4 bases, in that order; junction bases with no gene match: 4. This CDR3 has 14 amino acids. Germline V gene sequence: CDR1 LGHNA, CDR2 YNFKEQ. CDR3 loop: CASSPGTTYNEQFF. CDR3 sequence (DNA): TGTGCCAGCAGCCCCGGGACTACTTACAATGAGCAGTTCTTC.

The rearrangement uses TRBV7-9 and TRBJ2-3, with D possibly matching TRBD2 (6 bases). Germline V gives CDR1 SEHNR, CDR2 FQNEAQ (reference sequence). CDR3 size: 14 residues. V was shortened by 5 bases and J by 8 bases, with 17 bases between the two germline ends. CDR3 in amino acids: CASSLGLTAGTQYF. Written as DNA, the CDR3 is TGTGCCAGCAGCCTGGGACTTACTGCGGGTACGCAGTATTTT.

This chain's CDR3 is CASSYHQGASNEQFF. DNA of the CDR3: TGTGCCAGCAGTTACCACCAGGGAGCCTCCAATGAGCAGTTCTTC. The V call is TRBV6-6, the J call TRBJ2-1; D possibly uses TRBD1 or TRBD2 (5 bases each). The germline CDR1 and CDR2 sequences are MNHNY and SVGAGI (reference sequence). The CDR3 contains 15 residues. V was trimmed by 2 bases and J by 6 bases, leaving 14 bases between them.

V usage is TRBV2 and J usage is TRBJ1-3, with TRBD1 identical over 7 bases. Germline V gene data show CDR1 as SNHLY and CDR2 as FYNNEI. V dropped 6 bases and J dropped 8; count of bases not matched to a gene: 4. This CDR3 is 12 amino acids long. This CDR3 reads CASRDRDHTIYF. CDR3 sequence (DNA): TGTGCCAGCAGAGACAGGGATCACACCATATATTTT.

A single count supports this clone. The rearrangement uses TRBV7-8 and TRBJ1-3; D possibly corresponds to TRBD1 (5 bases). Germline CDR1 SGHVS, CDR2 FQNEAQ. V was shortened by 1 base and J by 3 bases, with 10 bases between the two germline ends. The CDR3 is 15 amino acids. In DNA form, the CDR3 reads TGTGCCAGCAGCTTAGGGCAGGGCGGTGGAAACACCATATATTTT. Its protein product is CASSLGQGGGNTIYF.

V is TRBV28 and J is TRBJ1-6; weak D call: TRBD1 (6 bases). CDR1 and CDR2 from the germline V gene are MDHEN and SYDVKM. CDR3 length equals 14 residues. V was clipped by 7 bases and J by 9 bases, with 16 bases between them. The CDR3 bases are TGTGCCAGCACCCTACAGGGATTAAGTTCACCCCTCCACTTT. Protein: CASTLQGLSSPLHF.